This T cell receptor (beta chain) comes out of a study of T cell repertoires in cytomegalovirus infection. Study background: Public TCR beta signatures indicated both CMV infection and matching HLA type.

This CDR3 has 13 amino acids. Unmatched junction bases numbered 2, after V lost 7 bases and J lost 1 base. Germline CDR1 and CDR2: WNHNN and SYGVQD (reference sequence). Via MiXCR, TCRdb re-called the reads, giving one row per CDR3 protein. Of approximately 500,000 distinct CDR3 sequences detected, 15% to 20% appear once; the ten largest clones hold more than 20%. This clonotype was observed a handful of times. The source material was CD8+ T cells from PBMCs. The receptor's source is a human donor in good health (CMV status not recorded). Some clones in this sample may be carry-over from other donors' samples. The chain carries TRBV10-1 and TRBJ2-5, with TRBD2 matching 8 bases. The CDR3 is CASIRGGQETQYF. The CDR3 DNA is TGCGCCAGCATCCGGGGGGGCCAAGAGACCCAGTACTTC.